This T cell receptor beta chain was retrieved from a study of PD-1 blockade in classical Hodgkin lymphoma. The CDR3 extends over 18 amino acids. Germline trimming cut 1 base from V and 0 bases from J; bases unmatched to any gene: 11. Germline-derived CDR1 and CDR2 are SGHRS and YFSETQ. The table came from immunoSEQ multiplex PCR; TCRdb's copy has only in-frame clones and leaves some out. The sample comprises under 70,000 clones, about 64% of which are singletons, and roughly 9.1% rests with the top ten. Comment on this clone: What it binds is not known.

No patient escaped relapse after autologous stem cell transplantation, and brentuximab vedotin exposure varied. Whole-study findings and limits: CD4+ but not CD8+ TCR diversity rose significantly by C4D1.

The origin of this receptor is a human donor with classical Hodgkin lymphoma. The starting material was peripheral blood mononuclear cells (PBMCs), obtained before the second cycle of nivolumab. The genes are TRBV5-1 and TRBJ1-2; 8 nucleotides match TRBD1. Here the CDR3 DNA reads TGCGCCAGCAGCTTGACGCCGGGGGACAGGTCGGCTAACTATGGCTACACCTTC. Translating it yields CASSLTPGDRSANYGYTF. Full variable domain (rest looked up from reference TRBV5-1 and TRBJ1-2): KAGVTQTPRYLIKTRGQQVTLSCSPISGHRSVSWYQQTPGQGLQFLFEYFSETQRNKGNFPGRFSGRQFSNSRSEMNVSTLELGDSALYLCASSLTPGDRSANYGYTFGSGTRLTVV.